This is a list of T cell receptor beta chains from one sample in a study of shared clonotypes between healthy human individuals. Libraries were prepared by immunoSEQ multiplex PCR; TCRdb keeps only in-frame clonotypes and omits some of them. The data contain approximately 1,000,000 clones, approximately 80% of them singletons. Source material: memory CD4+ T cells from PBMCs. These receptors were obtained from a man younger than 30 in good health. Some clones in this sample may be carry-over from other donors' samples. Both conserved end residues are part of each CDR3. D genes are given only for firm matches. Not every row has a clone size; where given, it reads once, few, many or a size class.

d_call j_call clone_size v_call cdr3_nt cdr3_aa
. TRBJ1-4 . TRBV4-3 TGCGCCAGCAGCCAAGACCCTCGACAGGAAACTAATGAAAAACTGTTTTTT CASSQDPRQETNEKLFF
. TRBJ2-1 . TRBV9 TGTGCCAGCAGCGTAGGGATCGGAAATGAGCAGTTCTTC CASSVGIGNEQFF
. TRBJ2-2 . TRBV7-9 TGTGCCAGCAGACAAACAGGGACCGGGGAGCTGTTTTTT CASRQTGTGELFF
. TRBJ1-5 . TRBV28 TGTGCCAGCAGTTTCAGCTATAGCAATCAGCCCCAGCATTTT CASSFSYSNQPQHF
. TRBJ2-4 . TRBV4-1 TGCGCCAGCAGCCAAGGGGACACACTACACAAAAACATTCAGTACTTC CASSQGDTLHKNIQYF
. TRBJ2-2 . TRBV2 TGTGCCAGCAGTGAAGCCCCAGGGACCGGGGAGCTGTTTTTT CASSEAPGTGELFF
TRBD2 TRBJ2-1 . TRBV28 TGTGCCAGTCGGGCGAGCGGGACTGAGCAGTTCTTC CASRASGTEQFF
. TRBJ1-2 . TRBV27 TGTGCCAGCAGTCCCCGCCCTGAGGGAGGCTACACCTTC CASSPRPEGGYTF
TRBD2 TRBJ2-7 . TRBV29-1 TGCAGCGTTGTGATAGGAAAAGCGGGAGTCGGATACGAGCAGTACTTC CSVVIGKAGVGYEQYF
TRBD2 TRBJ2-1 . TRBV5-4 TGTGCCAGCAGCTGGCTCCCGGCTAGCGGAGCATACAATGAGCAGTTCTTC CASSWLPASGAYNEQFF
TRBD1 TRBJ1-1 . TRBV6-6 TGTGCCAGCAGTTACGGGACAGGGGTGAGCACTGAAGCTTTCTTT CASSYGTGVSTEAFF
. TRBJ2-7 few TRBV2 TGTGCCAGCAGTGAAGACAGTGGGTGTCAGTACTTC CASSEDSGCQYF
TRBD1 TRBJ1-3 few TRBV5-1 TGCGCCAGCAGCCAGGGACAGTCCCTCTCTGGAAACACCATATATTTT CASSQGQSLSGNTIYF
TRBD2 TRBJ2-7 . TRBV27 TGTGCCAGCAGTTTACGCGGGACTAGCGGATCCTACGAGCAGTACTTC CASSLRGTSGSYEQYF
. TRBJ2-2 . TRBV7-3 TGTGCCAGCAGCTTTGTCACGGGGCAAGCCGGGGAGCTGTTTTTT CASSFVTGQAGELFF
TRBD1 TRBJ1-1 . TRBV10-3 TGTGCCATCAGTCCTGGACAGGGCGGCACTGAAGCTTTCTTT CAISPGQGGTEAFF
TRBD2 TRBJ2-3 few TRBV16 TGTGCCAGCAGCCAGCTGGCGGGAGTAGGGAATACGCAGTATTTT CASSQLAGVGNTQYF
TRBD1 TRBJ1-5 . TRBV28 TGTGCCAGCAGGACGGGACAGGGTATCAATCAGCCCCAGCATTTT CASRTGQGINQPQHF
. TRBJ1-5 . TRBV4-1 TGCGCCAGCAGCCCTGTGGCCGGGGGGAACCAGCCCCAGCATTTT CASSPVAGGNQPQHF
TRBD1 TRBJ2-7 many TRBV5-1 TGCGCCAGCAGCTTGGGCGTAGGGGGCTTAGAGCAGTACTTC CASSLGVGGLEQYF
. TRBJ2-1 . TRBV11-2 TGTGCCAGCAGCTTAGCTAAACCGGGATCCGGGTTTGTTGAGCAGTTCTTC CASSLAKPGSGFVEQFF
TRBD2 TRBJ2-1 once TRBV5-1 TGCGCCAGCAGCTTGAGCCTAGCGGGATCAGAGCAGTTCTTC CASSLSLAGSEQFF
. TRBJ2-5 . TRBV7-2 TGTGCCAGCAGCATCGGGACCAGCCAAGAGACCCAGTACTTC CASSIGTSQETQYF
TRBD2 TRBJ2-3 . TRBV2 TGTGCCAGCAGTGGAGGACTAGCGGGAGTTTATACGCAGTATTTT CASSGGLAGVYTQYF
. TRBJ2-7 . TRBV29-1 TGCAGCGTTGAGAGCGGAGGCTACGAGCAGTACTTC CSVESGGYEQYF
. TRBJ2-3 many TRBV9 TGTGCCAGCAGCGTAGGAGGGGTTTGGACAGATACGCAGTATTTT CASSVGGVWTDTQYF